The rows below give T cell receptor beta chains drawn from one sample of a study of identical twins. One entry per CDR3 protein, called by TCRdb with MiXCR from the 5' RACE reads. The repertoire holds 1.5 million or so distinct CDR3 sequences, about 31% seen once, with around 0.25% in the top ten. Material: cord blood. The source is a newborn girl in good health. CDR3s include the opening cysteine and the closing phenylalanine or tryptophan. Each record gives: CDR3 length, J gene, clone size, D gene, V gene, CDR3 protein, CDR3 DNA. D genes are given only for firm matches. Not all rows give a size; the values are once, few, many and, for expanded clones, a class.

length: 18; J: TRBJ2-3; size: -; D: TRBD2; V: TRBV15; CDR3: CATSGGSRALAITDTQYF; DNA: TGTGCCACCAGCGGAGGATCGAGGGCACTAGCGATCACAGATACGCAGTATTTT
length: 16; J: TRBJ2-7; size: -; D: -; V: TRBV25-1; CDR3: CASSDFGDHLSYEQYF; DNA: TGTGCCAGCAGTGATTTCGGGGACCACCTTTCCTACGAGCAGTACTTC
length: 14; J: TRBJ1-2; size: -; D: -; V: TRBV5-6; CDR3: CASTQQPVNYGYTF; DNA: TGTGCCAGCACTCAACAGCCGGTTAACTATGGCTACACCTTC
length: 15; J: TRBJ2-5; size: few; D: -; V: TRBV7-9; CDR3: CASSLEASAQETQYF; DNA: TGTGCCAGCAGCTTAGAGGCTAGCGCCCAAGAGACCCAGTACTTC
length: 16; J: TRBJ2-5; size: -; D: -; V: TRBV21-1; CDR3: CASSTLLAGGVSEQYF; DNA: TGTGCCAGCAGCACTCTACTAGCGGGGGGTGTTTCGGAGCAGTACTTC
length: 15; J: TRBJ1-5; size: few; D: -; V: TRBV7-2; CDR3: CASSLAAEVGQPQHF; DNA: TGTGCCAGCAGCTTAGCGGCAGAGGTGGGGCAGCCCCAGCATTTT
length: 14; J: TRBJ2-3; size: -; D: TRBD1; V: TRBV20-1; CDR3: CSAGRGPLTDTQYF; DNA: TGCAGTGCTGGCAGGGGGCCCCTCACAGATACGCAGTATTTT
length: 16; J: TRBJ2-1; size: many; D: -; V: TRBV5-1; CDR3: CASSLVRGRAYNEQFF; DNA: TGCGCCAGCAGCTTGGTTCGGGGCCGAGCCTACAATGAGCAGTTCTTC
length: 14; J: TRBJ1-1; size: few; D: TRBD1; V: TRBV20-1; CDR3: CSARDNRGGTEAFF; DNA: TGCAGTGCTAGAGATAACAGGGGAGGAACTGAAGCTTTCTTT
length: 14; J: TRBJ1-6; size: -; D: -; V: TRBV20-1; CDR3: CSAETAPYNSPLHF; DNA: TGCAGTGCTGAGACAGCCCCCTATAATTCACCCCTCCACTTT
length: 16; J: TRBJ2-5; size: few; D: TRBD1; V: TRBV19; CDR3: CASSIGQQGAGETQYF; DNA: TGTGCCAGTAGTATAGGCCAACAGGGGGCTGGGGAGACCCAGTACTTC
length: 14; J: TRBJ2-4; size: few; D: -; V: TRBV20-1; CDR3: CSASGGGAKNIQYF; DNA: TGCAGTGCTAGCGGTGGGGGGGCCAAAAACATTCAGTACTTC
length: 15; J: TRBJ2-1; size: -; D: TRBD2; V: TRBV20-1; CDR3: CSARVSSGRYNEQFF; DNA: TGCAGTGCTAGAGTATCGAGCGGGAGATACAATGAGCAGTTCTTC
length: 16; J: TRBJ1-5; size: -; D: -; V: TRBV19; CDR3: CASSIGGRPSNQPQHF; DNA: TGTGCCAGTAGTATTGGGGGGCGGCCAAGCAATCAGCCCCAGCATTTT
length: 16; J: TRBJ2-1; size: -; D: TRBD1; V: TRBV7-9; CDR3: CASSLYGTGGYNEQFF; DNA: TGTGCCAGCAGCTTATACGGGACAGGGGGTTACAATGAGCAGTTCTTC
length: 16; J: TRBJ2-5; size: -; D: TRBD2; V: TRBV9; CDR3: CASSSGTSGTPETQYF; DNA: TGTGCCAGCAGCTCCGGGACTAGCGGGACCCCAGAGACCCAGTACTTC
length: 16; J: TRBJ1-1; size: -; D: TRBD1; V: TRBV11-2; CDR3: CASSPTTGDRDTEAFF; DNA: TGTGCCAGCAGCCCTACCACAGGGGATAGGGATACTGAAGCTTTCTTT
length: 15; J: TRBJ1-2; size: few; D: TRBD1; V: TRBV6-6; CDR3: CASSSGGQGNYGYTF; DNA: TGTGCCAGCAGTTCTGGCGGACAGGGAAACTATGGCTACACCTTC
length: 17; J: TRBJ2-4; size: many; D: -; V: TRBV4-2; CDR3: CASSQDPGRRRQNIQYF; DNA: TGTGCCAGCAGCCAAGATCCAGGCAGACGCCGTCAAAACATTCAGTACTTC
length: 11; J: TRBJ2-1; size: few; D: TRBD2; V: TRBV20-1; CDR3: CGASGSNEQFF; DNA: TGCGGTGCTAGCGGGAGCAATGAGCAGTTCTTC
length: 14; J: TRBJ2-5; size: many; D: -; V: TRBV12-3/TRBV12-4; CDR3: CASSLGRHQETQYF; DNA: TGTGCCAGCAGTTTAGGGCGCCACCAAGAGACCCAGTACTTC
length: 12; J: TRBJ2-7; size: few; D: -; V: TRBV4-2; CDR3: CASSQAAHEQYF; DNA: TGTGCCAGCAGCCAAGCTGCCCACGAGCAGTACTTC
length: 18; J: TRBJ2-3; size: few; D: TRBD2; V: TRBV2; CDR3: CASRQAGVGIFSTDTQYF; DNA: TGTGCCAGCAGGCAAGCGGGAGTGGGTATTTTTTCCACAGATACGCAGTATTTT
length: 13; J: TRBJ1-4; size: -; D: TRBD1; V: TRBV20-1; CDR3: CSARQGATEKLFF; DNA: TGCAGTGCTAGACAGGGGGCTACTGAAAAACTGTTTTTT
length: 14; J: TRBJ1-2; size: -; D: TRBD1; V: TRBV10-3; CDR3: CAISDWTGEDGYTF; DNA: TGTGCCATCAGTGATTGGACAGGAGAGGATGGCTACACCTTC
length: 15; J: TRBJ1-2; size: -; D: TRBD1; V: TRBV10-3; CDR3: CAISGTGWHWNGYTF; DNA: TGTGCCATCAGTGGGACAGGGTGGCACTGGAATGGCTACACCTTC
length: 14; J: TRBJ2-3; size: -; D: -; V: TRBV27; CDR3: CASSKVGRTDTQYF; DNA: TGTGCCAGCAGTAAGGTCGGCCGGACAGATACGCAGTATTTT
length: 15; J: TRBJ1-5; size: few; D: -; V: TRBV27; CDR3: CASSDLQGANQPQHF; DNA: TGTGCCAGCAGTGATTTACAGGGAGCCAATCAGCCCCAGCATTTT
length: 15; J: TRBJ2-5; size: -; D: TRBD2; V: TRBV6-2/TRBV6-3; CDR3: CASSYRTSGQETQYF; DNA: TGTGCCAGCAGTTACAGGACTAGCGGCCAAGAGACCCAGTACTTC
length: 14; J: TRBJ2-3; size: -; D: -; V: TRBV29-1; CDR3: CSVEGRGDGDTQYF; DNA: TGCAGCGTTGAGGGTCGGGGCGACGGAGATACGCAGTATTTT
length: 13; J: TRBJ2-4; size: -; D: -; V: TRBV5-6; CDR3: CASSRVLGNIQYF; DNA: TGTGCCAGCAGCAGGGTACTCGGAAACATTCAGTACTTC
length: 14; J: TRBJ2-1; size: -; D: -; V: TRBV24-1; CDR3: CATSDSPLYNEQFF; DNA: TGTGCCACCAGTGATTCACCCCTTTACAATGAGCAGTTCTTC
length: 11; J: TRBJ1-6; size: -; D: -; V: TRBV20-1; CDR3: CSAGRHSPLHF; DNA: TGCAGTGCCGGTCGGCATTCACCCCTCCACTTT
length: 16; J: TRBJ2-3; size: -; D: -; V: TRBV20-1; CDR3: CSARDRGTSSTDTRYF; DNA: TGCAGTGCTAGAGATAGAGGGACATCTAGCACAGATACGCGGTATTTT
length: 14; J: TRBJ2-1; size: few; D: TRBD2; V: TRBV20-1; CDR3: CSAYSGSSYNEQFF; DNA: TGCAGTGCTTATAGCGGGAGCTCCTACAATGAGCAGTTCTTC
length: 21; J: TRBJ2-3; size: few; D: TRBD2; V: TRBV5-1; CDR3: CASSLEASGGLLPRETDTQYF; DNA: TGCGCCAGCAGCTTGGAGGCTAGCGGGGGATTACTCCCTCGAGAGACAGATACGCAGTATTTT
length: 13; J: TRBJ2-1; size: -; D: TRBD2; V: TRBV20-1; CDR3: CSAISGIYNEQFF; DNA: TGCAGTGCTATTAGCGGGATCTACAATGAGCAGTTCTTC
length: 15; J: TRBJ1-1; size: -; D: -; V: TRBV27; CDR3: CASSLSRPGTTEAFF; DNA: TGTGCCAGCAGTTTATCCCGGCCTGGAACCACTGAAGCTTTCTTT